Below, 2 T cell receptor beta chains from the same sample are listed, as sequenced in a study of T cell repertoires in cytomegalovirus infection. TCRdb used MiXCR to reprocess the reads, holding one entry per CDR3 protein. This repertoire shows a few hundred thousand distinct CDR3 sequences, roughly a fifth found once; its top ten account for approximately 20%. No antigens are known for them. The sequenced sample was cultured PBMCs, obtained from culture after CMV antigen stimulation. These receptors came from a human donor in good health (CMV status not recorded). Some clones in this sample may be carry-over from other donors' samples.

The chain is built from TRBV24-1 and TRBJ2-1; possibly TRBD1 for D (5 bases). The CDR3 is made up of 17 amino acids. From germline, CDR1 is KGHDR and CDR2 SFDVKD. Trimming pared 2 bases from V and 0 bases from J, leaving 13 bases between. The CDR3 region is CATSDYGRTSSYNEQFF. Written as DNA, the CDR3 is TGTGCCACCAGTGATTATGGACGGACAAGCTCCTACAATGAGCAGTTCTTC.

The CDR3 spells CSASGTANQPQHF. The CDR3 DNA reads as TGCAGTGCTAGTGGGACCGCGAATCAGCCCCAGCATTTT. The V call is TRBV20-1, the J call TRBJ1-5; D perhaps matches TRBD1 (5 bases). Germline V gene data show CDR1 as DFQATT and CDR2 as SNEGSKA (reference sequence). V lost 3 bases, J lost 4 bases, and 10 bases lay in between. The CDR3 is 13 residues long.